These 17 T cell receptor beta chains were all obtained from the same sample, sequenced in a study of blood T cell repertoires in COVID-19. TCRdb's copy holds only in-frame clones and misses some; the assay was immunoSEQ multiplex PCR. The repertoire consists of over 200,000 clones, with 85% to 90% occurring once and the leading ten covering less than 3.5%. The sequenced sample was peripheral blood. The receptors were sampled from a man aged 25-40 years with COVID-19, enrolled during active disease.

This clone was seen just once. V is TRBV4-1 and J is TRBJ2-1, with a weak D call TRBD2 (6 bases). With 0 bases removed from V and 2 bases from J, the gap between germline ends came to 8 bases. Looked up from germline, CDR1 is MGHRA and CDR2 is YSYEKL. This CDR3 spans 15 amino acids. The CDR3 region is CASSQEASAYNEQFF. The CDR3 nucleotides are TGCGCCAGCAGCCAAGAGGCTAGCGCCTACAATGAGCAGTTCTTC.

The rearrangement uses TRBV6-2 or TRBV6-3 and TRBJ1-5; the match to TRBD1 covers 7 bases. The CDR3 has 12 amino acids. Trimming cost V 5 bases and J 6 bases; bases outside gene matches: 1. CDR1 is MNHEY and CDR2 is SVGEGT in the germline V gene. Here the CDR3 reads CASSQGVQPQHF. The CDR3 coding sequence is TGTGCCAGCAGTCAGGGGGTTCAGCCCCAGCATTTT.

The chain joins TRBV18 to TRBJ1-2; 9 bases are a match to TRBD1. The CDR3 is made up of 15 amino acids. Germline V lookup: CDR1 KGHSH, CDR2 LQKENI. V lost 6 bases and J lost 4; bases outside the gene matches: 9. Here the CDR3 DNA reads TGTGCCAGCTCGGAGAACAGGGGGCAGAGCTATGGCTACACCTTC. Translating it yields CASSENRGQSYGYTF.

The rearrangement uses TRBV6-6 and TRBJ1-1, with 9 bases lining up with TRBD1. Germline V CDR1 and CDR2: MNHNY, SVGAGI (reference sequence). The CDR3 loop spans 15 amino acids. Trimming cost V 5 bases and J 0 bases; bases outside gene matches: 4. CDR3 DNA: TGTGCCAGCAGTCGCGGACAGGGGATGAACACTGAAGCTTTCTTT. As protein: CASSRGQGMNTEAFF.

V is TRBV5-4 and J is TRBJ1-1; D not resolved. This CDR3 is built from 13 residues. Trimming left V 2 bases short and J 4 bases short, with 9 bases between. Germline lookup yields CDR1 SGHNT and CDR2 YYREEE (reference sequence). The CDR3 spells CASSFDRATEAFF. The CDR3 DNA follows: TGTGCCAGCAGCTTCGATCGAGCCACTGAAGCTTTCTTT.

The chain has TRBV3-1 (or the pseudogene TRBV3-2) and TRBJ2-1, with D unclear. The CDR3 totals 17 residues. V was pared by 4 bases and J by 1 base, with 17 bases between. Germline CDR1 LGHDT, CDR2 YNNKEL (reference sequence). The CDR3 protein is CASSPGWSLTSYNEQFF. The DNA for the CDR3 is TGTGCCAGCAGCCCTGGCTGGTCGTTAACGTCCTACAATGAGCAGTTCTTC.

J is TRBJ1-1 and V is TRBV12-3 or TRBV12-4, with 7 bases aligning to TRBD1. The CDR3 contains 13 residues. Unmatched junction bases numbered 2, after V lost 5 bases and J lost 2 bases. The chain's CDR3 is CASSRDRNTEAFF. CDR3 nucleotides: TGTGCCAGCAGTCGGGACAGAAACACTGAAGCTTTCTTT.

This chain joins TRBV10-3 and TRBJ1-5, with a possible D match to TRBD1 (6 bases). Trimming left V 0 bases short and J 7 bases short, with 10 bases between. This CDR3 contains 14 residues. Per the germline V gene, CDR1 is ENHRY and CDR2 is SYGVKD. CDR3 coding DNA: TGTGCCATCAGTGAGTCCGGGACACTGCAGCCCCAGCATTTT. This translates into CAISESGTLQPQHF.

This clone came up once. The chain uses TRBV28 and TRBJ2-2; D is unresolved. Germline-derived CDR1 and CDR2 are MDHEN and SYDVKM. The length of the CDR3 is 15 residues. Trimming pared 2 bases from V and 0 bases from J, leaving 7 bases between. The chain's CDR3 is CASSLGGANTGELFF. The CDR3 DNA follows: TGTGCCAGCAGTTTAGGCGGAGCGAACACCGGGGAGCTGTTTTTT.

In nucleotides, the CDR3 is TGTGCCAGCAGCTCTCAGGATAGCAATCAGCCCCAGCATTTT. It codes for CASSSQDSNQPQHF. V usage is TRBV7-2 and J usage is TRBJ1-5; unclear D gene. Trimming stripped 4 bases from V and 0 bases from J, with 7 bases between. Germline V gene lookup returns CDR1 SGHTA and CDR2 FQGNSA. The CDR3 is 14 residues long.

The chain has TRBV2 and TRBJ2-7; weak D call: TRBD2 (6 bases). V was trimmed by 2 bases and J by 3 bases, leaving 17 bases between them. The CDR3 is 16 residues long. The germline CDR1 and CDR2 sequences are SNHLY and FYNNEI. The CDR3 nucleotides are TGTGCCAGCAGTGAACGGAGGGCCCCCATTAACTACGAGCAGTACTTC. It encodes CASSERRAPINYEQYF.

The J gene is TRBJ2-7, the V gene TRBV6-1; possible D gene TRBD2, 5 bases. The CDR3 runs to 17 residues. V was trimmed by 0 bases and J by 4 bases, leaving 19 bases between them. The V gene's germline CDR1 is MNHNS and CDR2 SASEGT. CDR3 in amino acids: CASSEAIPFFSGYEQYF. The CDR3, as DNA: TGTGCCAGCAGTGAAGCGATCCCCTTCTTTTCGGGGTACGAGCAGTACTTC.

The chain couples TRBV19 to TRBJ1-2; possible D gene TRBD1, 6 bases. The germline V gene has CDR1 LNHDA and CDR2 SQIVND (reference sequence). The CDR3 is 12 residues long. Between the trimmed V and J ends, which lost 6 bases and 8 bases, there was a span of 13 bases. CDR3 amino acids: CASSETGFGYTF. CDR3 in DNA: TGTGCCAGTAGCGAAACAGGGTTCGGCTACACCTTC.

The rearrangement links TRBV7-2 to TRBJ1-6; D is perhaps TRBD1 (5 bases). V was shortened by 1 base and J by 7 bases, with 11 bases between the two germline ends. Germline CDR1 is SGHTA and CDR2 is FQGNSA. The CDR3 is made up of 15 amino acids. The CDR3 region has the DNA TGTGCCAGCAGCTTAGGGGGGGACCCAAATTCACCCCTCCACTTT. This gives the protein CASSLGGDPNSPLHF.

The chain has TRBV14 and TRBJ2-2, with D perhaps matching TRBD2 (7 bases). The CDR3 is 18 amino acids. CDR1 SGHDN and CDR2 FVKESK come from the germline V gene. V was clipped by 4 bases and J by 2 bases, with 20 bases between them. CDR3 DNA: TGTGCCAGCAGCCCTCTGGTGGGGCGGGGGCTTAACACCGGGGAGCTGTTTTTT. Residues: CASSPLVGRGLNTGELFF.

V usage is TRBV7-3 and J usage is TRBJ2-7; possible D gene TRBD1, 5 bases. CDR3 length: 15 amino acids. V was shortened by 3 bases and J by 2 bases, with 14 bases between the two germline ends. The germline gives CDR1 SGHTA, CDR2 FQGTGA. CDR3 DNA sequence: TGTGCCAGCAGCTTTTTGGGGCCTGGACCCTACGAGCAGTACTTC. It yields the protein CASSFLGPGPYEQYF.

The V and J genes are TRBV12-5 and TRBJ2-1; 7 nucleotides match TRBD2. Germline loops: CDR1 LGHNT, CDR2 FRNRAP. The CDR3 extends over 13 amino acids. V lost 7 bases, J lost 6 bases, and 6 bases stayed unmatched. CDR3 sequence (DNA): TGTGCTAGTGCCCTTGGGGGGGTCAATGAGCAGTTCTTC. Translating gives CASALGGVNEQFF.